The sequence of this T cell receptor (beta chain) was determined in a study of blood T cell repertoires in COVID-19. Background on the study: The samples span acute and convalescent COVID-19 from the United States, Italy and Spain. T cells, B-cell-depleted T cells, or PBMCs supplied cDNA or gDNA.

The germline CDR1 and CDR2 sequences are SGDLS and YYNGEE. V gave up 0 bases and J gave up 3 bases, with 10 bases separating them. The CDR3 covers 15 residues. Remarks on this clone: Other nucleotide sequences in the sample specify the same CDR3.

The authors' processing: The authors estimated nucleated cell counts from reference gene primer amplification. The protocol was immunoSEQ multiplex PCR, while the TCRdb copy is restricted to in-frame clones and leaves out a portion. That table furnishes V, J and clone size, whereas the DNA furnished D and trimming. The sample holds around 620,000 clones; 85% to 90% are singletons and the top ten take 0.2% to 0.3%. The source of this sequence is a woman between 18 and 29 years old with acute or convalescent COVID-19. The specimen sequenced was peripheral blood. This sequence joins TRBV9 and TRBJ1-5, with D possibly being TRBD1 (5 bases). CDR3 in DNA: TGTGCCAGCAGCGTAGGGCAGGGTGCCAATCAGCCCCAGCATTTT. This codes for CASSVGQGANQPQHF. The full variable domain, in which reference TRBV9 and TRBJ1-5 provide the parts outside the CDR3, is DSGVTQTPKHLITATGQRVTLRCSPRSGDLSVYWYQQSLDQGLQFLIQYYNGEERAKGNILERFSAQQFPDLHSELNLSSLELGDSALYFCASSVGQGANQPQHFGDGTRLSIL.